Following are 21 T cell receptor beta chains from one sample sequenced in a study of T cells in Graves' hyperthyroidism and ophthalmopathy. RNA transcripts were the template for amplifying TCR beta CDR3 regions. RT-PCR in the first round (using the HTBI primer set) targeted the TCR CDR3. A single record per CDR3 protein comes from TCRdb applying MiXCR to the multiplex PCR reads. This sample has 550,000 to 650,000 distinct CDR3 sequences, with around 15% found just once. Sequences were obtained from blood. The receptors derive from a woman in her 40s with Graves' hyperthyroidism.

The table lists this clonotype with many counts. The J gene is TRBJ2-1, the V gene TRBV2, with D possibly being TRBD1 (6 bases). This CDR3 is built from 15 residues. Germline V CDR1 and CDR2: SNHLY, FYNNEI. Trimming cost V 1 base and J 4 bases, with 11 bases left between them. For the CDR3, the DNA is TGTGCCAGCAGTGAAGGGCAGGGGATGTACAATGAGCAGTTCTTC. Amino acids: CASSEGQGMYNEQFF. Looking up the rest from reference TRBV2 and TRBJ2-1 gives the full variable domain: EPEVTQTPSHQVTQMGQEVILRCVPISNHLYFYWYRQILGQKVEFLVSFYNNEISEKSEIFDDQFSVERPDGSNFTLKIRSTKLEDSAMYFCASSEGQGMYNEQFFGPGTRLTVL.

This clonotype was seen many times. This chain uses TRBV11-2 with TRBJ2-3; 11 bases match TRBD2. Germline CDR1 and CDR2: SGHAT and FQNNGV. With V trimmed by 5 bases and J by 5 bases, 9 bases remained unmatched. The CDR3 loop spans 16 amino acids. CDR3 coding DNA: TGTGCCAGCAGCCCAGTAGCGGGAGGGCCAGGAGATACGCAGTATTTT. This sequence encodes CASSPVAGGPGDTQYF.

The CDR3 coding sequence is TGTGCCAGCAGTAGCCCCGGAGGAGATGAAAAACTGTTTTTT. As protein: CASSSPGGDEKLFF. This chain joins TRBV28 and TRBJ1-4; D is unclear. Germline V gene sequence: CDR1 MDHEN, CDR2 SYDVKM. The CDR3 sequence is 14 residues long. V was cut by 5 bases and J by 6 bases, with 13 bases left in between.

The rearrangement uses TRBV9 and TRBJ2-1; 15 bases align to TRBD2. The CDR3 covers 20 residues. CDR1 SGDLS and CDR2 YYNGEE come from the germline V gene. Unmatched junction bases numbered 11, after V lost 4 bases and J lost 0 bases. Written as DNA, the CDR3 is TGTGCCAGCAGCACACTCCCCGGGACTAGCGGGAGGAACTCCTACAATGAGCAGTTCTTC. It yields the protein CASSTLPGTSGRNSYNEQFF.

Many counts were recorded for this clonotype. The chain couples TRBV6-1 to TRBJ2-5; a possible D gene is TRBD1 (5 bases). CDR1 and CDR2 (germline): MNHNS, SASEGT. The V and J ends lost 5 bases and 0 bases respectively, with 16 bases between them. There are 16 residues in the CDR3. The CDR3 protein is CASSYAKRQYQETQYF. For the CDR3, the DNA is TGTGCCAGCAGTTACGCTAAGCGACAGTACCAAGAGACCCAGTACTTC.

For this clonotype: Because it lacks the conserved phenylalanine or tryptophan at the end, this CDR3 is likely a read error. CDR3 bases: TGTGCCAGCAGCCAAGGGGGTTTTGACTACAATGAGCAGTTCGTC. As protein: CASSQGGFDYNEQFV. V gene TRBV3-1 combines with J gene TRBJ2-1; the D is unclear. Germline V CDR1 and CDR2: LGHDT, YNNKEL (reference sequence). V was shortened by 1 base and J by 3 bases, with 10 bases between the two germline ends. CDR3 length: 15 amino acids.

This clonotype has just a few counts. V is TRBV20-1 and J is TRBJ2-5; the D is unclear. CDR3 length equals 17 residues. The ends were cut back, 1 base at V and 5 bases at J, with 23 bases in the middle. CDR1 is DFQATT and CDR2 is SNEGSKA in the germline V gene (reference sequence). CDR3 DNA sequence: TGCAGTGCTAGAGTGGGGTCAGGCCTCGGGCCTGGGGAGACCCAGTACTTC. This translates into CSARVGSGLGPGETQYF.

J is TRBJ2-7 and V is TRBV19, with D tentatively TRBD1 (6 bases). CDR3 length: 14 residues. Germline V gene sequence: CDR1 LNHDA, CDR2 SQIVND (reference sequence). Trimming stripped 5 bases from V and 7 bases from J, with 18 bases between. The CDR3 DNA is TGTGCCAGTAGTCCCTGGGACACCGCTTGGGAGCAGTACTTC. It yields the protein CASSPWDTAWEQYF.

This clonotype appeared a few times. The V gene is TRBV5-1, the J gene TRBJ1-5; TRBD1 matches 7 bases. Germline V gene lookup returns CDR1 SGHRS and CDR2 YFSETQ. The CDR3 has 15 amino acids. V gave up 5 bases and J gave up 4 bases; unmatched junction bases: 9. The CDR3 DNA is TGCGCCAGCAGTCCAGGGACAGACCCGAATCAGCCCCAGCATTTT. Translated: CASSPGTDPNQPQHF.

This clonotype was recorded many times. This chain uses TRBV19 with TRBJ1-5; weak D call: TRBD1 (6 bases). V lost 4 bases to trimming and J lost 2 bases, with 15 bases between them. The CDR3 runs 16 residues. The V gene's germline CDR1 is LNHDA and CDR2 SQIVND (reference sequence). The CDR3 here is CASSKGTGAGNQPQHF. The CDR3 DNA reads as TGTGCCAGTAGTAAGGGGACGGGGGCCGGCAATCAGCCCCAGCATTTT.

V gene TRBV7-8 combines with J gene TRBJ1-2; D gene uncertain. CDR1 and CDR2 from the germline V gene are SGHVS and FQNEAQ. The CDR3 consists of 13 residues. V was shortened by 6 bases and J by 2 bases, with 10 bases between the two germline ends. The DNA for the CDR3 is TGTGCCAGCAGTTGGCCGGACAACTATGGCTACACCTTC. Protein product: CASSWPDNYGYTF.

The chain recombines TRBV20-1 with TRBJ1-5; D possibly corresponds to TRBD1 (6 bases). Trimming stripped 4 bases from V and 6 bases from J, with 22 bases between. CDR1 is DFQATT and CDR2 is SNEGSKA in the germline V gene (reference sequence). This CDR3 comprises 16 residues. The CDR3: CSATIFPGHYVQPQHF. Written as DNA, the CDR3 is TGCAGTGCTACGATATTCCCGGGACACTACGTTCAGCCCCAGCATTTT.

This clonotype was picked up a small number of times. The gene calls are TRBV27 and TRBJ1-3; unclear D gene. Germline CDR1 MNHEY, CDR2 SMNVEV (reference sequence). V dropped 6 bases and J dropped 3 bases, with 12 bases sitting between them. CDR3 length: 14 residues. In DNA form, the CDR3 reads TGTGCCAGCAGCCGGACGAGTTTTGGAAACACCATATATTTT. Amino acids: CASSRTSFGNTIYF.

This chain uses TRBV10-1 with TRBJ2-7; D may be TRBD1 (6 bases). Germline V lookup: CDR1 WNHNN, CDR2 SYGVQD (reference sequence). The ends were cut back, 3 bases at V and 3 bases at J, with 12 bases in the middle. The CDR3 loop spans 14 amino acids. CDR3 in DNA: TGCGCCAGCAGTGACCCAGGGGCCCTCTACGAGCAGTACTTC. It translates to CASSDPGALYEQYF.

This clonotype was picked up a small number of times. J is TRBJ2-7 and V is TRBV18, with 12 bases identical to TRBD2. The trim removed 2 bases at V and 2 bases at J, leaving 10 bases unmatched. CDR3 length: 18 residues. Germline V lookup: CDR1 KGHSH, CDR2 LQKENI. CDR3 DNA: TGTGCCAGCTCACCATCCGGACTAGCGGGAACTGGAACCTACGAGCAGTACTTC. It translates to CASSPSGLAGTGTYEQYF. Looking up the rest from reference TRBV18 and TRBJ2-7 gives the full variable domain: NAGVMQNPRHLVRRRGQEARLRCSPMKGHSHVYWYRQLPEEGLKFMVYLQKENIIDESGMPKERFSAEFPKEGPSILRIQQVVRGDSAAYFCASSPSGLAGTGTYEQYFGPGTRLTVT.

This clonotype was detected a few times. The gene calls are TRBV10-1 and TRBJ2-1; D possibly corresponds to TRBD1 (5 bases). The CDR3 is 14 residues long. Germline V gene sequence: CDR1 WNHNN, CDR2 SYGVQD (reference sequence). Trimming shortened V by 2 bases and J by 6 bases, and 11 bases separated the two germline ends. CDR3 protein: CASSETGARNEQFF. Here the CDR3 DNA reads TGCGCCAGCAGTGAGACTGGGGCGCGCAATGAGCAGTTCTTC.

The table lists this clonotype with a few counts. Since a much larger clone is just one base distant, this may be a read error. V is TRBV3-1 and J is TRBJ2-3; TRBD2 matches at 12 bases. The CDR3 is 16 amino acids. Germline V gene data show CDR1 as LGHDT and CDR2 as YNNKEL (reference sequence). J gave up 5 bases and V 4 bases, and 7 bases lay outside the gene matches. The CDR3: CASSLRTSGARDTQYF. The CDR3 bases are TGTGCCAGCAGCCTACGGACTAGCGGGGCTCGAGATACGCAGTATTTT.

The V gene is TRBV11-3, the J gene TRBJ2-2, with D hard to call. CDR3 length: 14 amino acids. From germline, CDR1 is SGHNT and CDR2 YENEEA. The germline V and J ends were trimmed by 5 bases and 4 bases, with 11 bases remaining between them. The CDR3 spells CASSPSGATGELFF. The CDR3 DNA follows: TGTGCCAGCAGCCCCAGTGGCGCCACCGGGGAGCTGTTTTTT.

This clonotype was detected many times. The chain combines TRBV6-5 with TRBJ2-5; tentative D call: TRBD1 (5 bases). V shed 5 bases and J shed 0 bases, with 10 bases lying between them. The germline gives CDR1 MNHEY, CDR2 SVGAGI. The CDR3 extends over 14 amino acids. The CDR3 loop is CASSPTDYQETQYF. CDR3 sequence (DNA): TGTGCCAGCAGTCCGACAGACTACCAAGAGACCCAGTACTTC.

Ten or more counts support this clonotype. This sequence joins TRBV11-2 and TRBJ1-2; 9 nucleotides align to TRBD1. Per germline, CDR1 SGHAT and CDR2 FQNNGV. The CDR3 runs to 15 residues. V was clipped by 5 bases and J by 5 bases; unmatched bases: 9. CDR3 loop: CASSPRTGDVYGYTF. Here the CDR3 DNA reads TGTGCCAGCAGCCCCCGGACAGGGGATGTTTATGGCTACACCTTC.

This clonotype was picked up many times. The chain is built from TRBV6-1 and TRBJ2-3, with D tentatively TRBD1 (6 bases). The CDR3 sequence is 15 residues long. The germline gives CDR1 MNHNS, CDR2 SASEGT. V lost 7 bases, J lost 2 bases, and 16 bases lay in between. The CDR3 reads CASTKGEFNTDTQYF. The DNA of the CDR3 is TGTGCCAGCACCAAGGGGGAGTTCAACACAGATACGCAGTATTTT.